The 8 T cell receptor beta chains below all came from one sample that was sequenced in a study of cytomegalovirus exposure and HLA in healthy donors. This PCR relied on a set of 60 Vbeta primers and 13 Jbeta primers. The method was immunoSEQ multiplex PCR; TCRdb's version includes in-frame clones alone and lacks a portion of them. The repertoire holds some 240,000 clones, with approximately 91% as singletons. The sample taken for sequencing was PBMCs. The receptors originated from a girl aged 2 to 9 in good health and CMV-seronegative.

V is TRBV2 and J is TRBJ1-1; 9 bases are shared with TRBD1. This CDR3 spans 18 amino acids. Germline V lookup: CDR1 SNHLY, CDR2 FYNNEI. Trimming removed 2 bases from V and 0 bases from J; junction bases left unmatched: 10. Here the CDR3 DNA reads TGTGCCAGCAGTGAACCAACAGGGGGCGCGGTACTGAACACTGAAGCTTTCTTT. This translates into CASSEPTGGAVLNTEAFF. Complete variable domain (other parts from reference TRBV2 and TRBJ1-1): EPEVTQTPSHQVTQMGQEVILRCVPISNHLYFYWYRQILGQKVEFLVSFYNNEISEKSEIFDDQFSVERPDGSNFTLKIRSTKLEDSAMYFCASSEPTGGAVLNTEAFFGQGTRLTVV.

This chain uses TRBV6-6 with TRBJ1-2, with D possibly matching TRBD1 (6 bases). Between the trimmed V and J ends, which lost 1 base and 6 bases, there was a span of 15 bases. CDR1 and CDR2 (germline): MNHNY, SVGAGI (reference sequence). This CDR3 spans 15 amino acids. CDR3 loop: CASSYLILPGDGYTF. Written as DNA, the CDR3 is TGTGCCAGCAGTTACTTAATATTGCCAGGGGATGGCTACACCTTC.

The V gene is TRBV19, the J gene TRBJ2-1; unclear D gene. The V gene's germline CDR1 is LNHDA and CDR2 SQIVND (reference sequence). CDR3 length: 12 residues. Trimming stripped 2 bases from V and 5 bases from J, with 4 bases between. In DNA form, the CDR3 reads TGTGCCAGTAGTATACGGGACAATGAGCAGTTCTTC. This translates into CASSIRDNEQFF.

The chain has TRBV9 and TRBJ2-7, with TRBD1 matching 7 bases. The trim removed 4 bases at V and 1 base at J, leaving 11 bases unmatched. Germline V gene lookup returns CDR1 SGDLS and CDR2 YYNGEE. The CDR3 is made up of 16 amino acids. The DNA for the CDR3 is TGTGCCAGCAGCCCTACCCCGGGACAGATATCCTACGAGCAGTACTTC. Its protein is CASSPTPGQISYEQYF.

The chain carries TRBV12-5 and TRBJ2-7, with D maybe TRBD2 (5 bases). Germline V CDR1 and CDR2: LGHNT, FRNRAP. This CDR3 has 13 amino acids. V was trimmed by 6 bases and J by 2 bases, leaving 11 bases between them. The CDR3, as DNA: TGTGCTAGTGGGTGGAGCGGAACCTACGAGCAGTACTTC. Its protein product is CASGWSGTYEQYF.

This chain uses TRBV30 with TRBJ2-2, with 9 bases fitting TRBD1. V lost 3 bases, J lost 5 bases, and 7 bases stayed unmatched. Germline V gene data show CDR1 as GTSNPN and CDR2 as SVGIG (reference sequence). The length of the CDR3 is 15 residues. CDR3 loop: CAWRLGDRDTGELFF. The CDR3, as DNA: TGTGCCTGGAGATTAGGGGACAGGGATACCGGGGAGCTGTTTTTT.

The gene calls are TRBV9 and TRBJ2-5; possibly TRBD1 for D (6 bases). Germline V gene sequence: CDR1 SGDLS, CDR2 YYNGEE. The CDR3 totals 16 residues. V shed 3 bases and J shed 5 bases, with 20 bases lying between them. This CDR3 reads CASSAAQGRGIETQYF. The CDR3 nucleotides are TGTGCCAGCAGCGCCGCCCAGGGCAGGGGTATCGAGACCCAGTACTTC.

CDR3 DNA: TGTGCCAGCAGCCCCGGACTAGCTCCGGGTGTCTACAATGAGCAGTTCTTC. This sequence encodes CASSPGLAPGVYNEQFF. The chain combines TRBV5-4 with TRBJ2-1; 8 bases agree with TRBD2. CDR1 and CDR2 (germline): SGHNT, YYREEE (reference sequence). V lost 4 bases and J lost 3; bases outside the gene matches: 12. CDR3 length: 17 residues.